This T cell receptor beta chain appears in the sequencing data of a study of TIL therapy for anti-PD-1-resistant metastatic lung cancer. The wider study: Half of patients were current or former smokers. Tumors carried a median about 1.5 non-synonymous mutations per megabase.

This was the immunoSEQ v3 assay. Produced via immunoSEQ multiplex PCR; TCRdb's table is partial and in-frame only. Seen here are roughly 92,000 clones, around three fifths observed once, and the top ten hold roughly 11%. This clone was observed once. What it recognizes is unknown. Documented time point: pre-treatment sample, taken before nivolumab and TIL therapy. Most excised metastases sampled were pleural nodules or supraclavicular lymph nodes. Study-level points and caveats: TIL cultures after expansion showed higher clonality and lower diversity than baseline tumor (median about 6% vs 30%).

From germline, CDR1 is SGHTA and CDR2 FQGTGA. The length of the CDR3 is 15 residues. Trimming removed 0 bases from V and 8 bases from J, with 14 bases in between. This chain joins TRBV7-3 and TRBJ2-1; possibly TRBD2 for D (6 bases). The clonotype was recovered from a person aged 25-80 years with non-small cell lung cancer. The specimen was tumor tissue, collected at baseline. Here the CDR3 reads CASSLTLGREDEQFF. The CDR3 nucleotides read TGTGCCAGCAGCTTAACTCTGGGCAGGGAGGATGAGCAGTTCTTC.